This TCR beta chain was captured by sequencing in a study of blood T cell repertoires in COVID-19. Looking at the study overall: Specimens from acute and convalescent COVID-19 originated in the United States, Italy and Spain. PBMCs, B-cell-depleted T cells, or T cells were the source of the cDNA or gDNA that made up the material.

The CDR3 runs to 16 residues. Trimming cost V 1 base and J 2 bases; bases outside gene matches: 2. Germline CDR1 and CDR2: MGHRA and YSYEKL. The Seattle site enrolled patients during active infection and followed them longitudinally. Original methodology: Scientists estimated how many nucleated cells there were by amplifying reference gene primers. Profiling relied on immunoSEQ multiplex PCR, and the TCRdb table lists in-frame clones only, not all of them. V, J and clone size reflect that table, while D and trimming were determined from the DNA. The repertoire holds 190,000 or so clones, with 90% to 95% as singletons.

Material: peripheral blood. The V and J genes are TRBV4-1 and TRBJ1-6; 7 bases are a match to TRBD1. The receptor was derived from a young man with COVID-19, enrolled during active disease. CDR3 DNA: TGCGCCAGCAGCCAAGGACAGGGACCCTATAATTCACCCCTCCACTTT. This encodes CASSQGQGPYNSPLHF.